The clone carrying this T cell receptor (beta chain) ranks as medium-sized (0.01 to 0.1%). This specimen belongs to a study of patients and donors after allogeneic stem cell transplantation. V was pared by 2 bases and J by 4 bases, with 12 bases between. The CDR3 consists of 15 residues. Using its own MiXCR run on the RT-PCR reads, TCRdb lists one record per CDR3 protein. The sample has about 87,000 distinct CDR3 sequences; approximately 5% are singletons. The chain joins TRBV12-3 or TRBV12-4 to TRBJ2-4, with TRBD2 as a possible D gene (5 bases). The sequenced material came from blood, either unsorted or a sorted T cell fraction (not recorded which). This TCR was recovered from a human donor who was either an allogeneic HSCT recipient or a stem cell or donor lymphocyte infusion donor (not recorded which). It is not recorded whose cells these are; they may come from a transplant donor. CDR3 in amino acids: CASSLMDSGKNIQYF. DNA of the CDR3: TGTGCCAGCAGTTTAATGGACTCGGGTAAAAACATTCAGTACTTC.